This TCR beta chain was observed in a study of blood T cell repertoires in COVID-19. TCRdb keeps only in-frame clones here, not all; method: immunoSEQ multiplex PCR. The sample shows approximately 170,000 clones, under 80% of them seen only once. The V segment lost 4 bases and the J segment 5 bases; nucleotides outside the gene matches: 12. The CDR3 totals 16 residues. Germline V gene lookup returns CDR1 SEHNR and CDR2 FQNEAQ (reference sequence). The specimen was peripheral blood. The source is a woman aged 50 to 65 with acute or convalescent COVID-19. The chain carries TRBV7-9 and TRBJ2-7, with 9 bases that match TRBD2. CDR3 sequence (DNA): TGTGCCAGCAGCTCAGGGACTAGCCGCTTTAGAGACGAGCAGTACTTC. Encoded protein: CASSSGTSRFRDEQYF. Based on the CDR3 plus reference TRBV7-9 and TRBJ2-7, the full variable domain is DTGVSQNPRHKITKRGQNVTFRCDPISEHNRLYWYRQTLGQGPEFLTYFQNEAQLEKSRLLSDRFSAERPKGSFSTLEIQRTEQGDSAMYLCASSSGTSRFRDEQYFGPGTRLTVT.